The present T cell receptor beta chain was sequenced within a study of T cell repertoires in cytomegalovirus infection. This clonotype came up many times. The CDR3 is 16 residues long. CDR1 is SGHTA, CDR2 FQGNSA, per germline. V lost 1 base to trimming and J lost 0 bases, with 10 bases between them. Each CDR3 protein is one row after TCRdb ran MiXCR on the reads. This repertoire shows 500,000 to 600,000 distinct CDR3 sequences, 16% found once; its top ten account for 20% to 30%. The chain has TRBV7-2 and TRBJ1-5; D uncertain. The material sequenced was CD8+ T cells from PBMCs. This clonotype was obtained from a human donor in good health (CMV status not recorded). Some clones in this sample may be carry-over from other donors' samples. CDR3 residues: CASSLGLSYSNQPQHF. CDR3 bases: TGTGCCAGCAGCTTAGGACTGTCCTATAGCAATCAGCCCCAGCATTTT.